This T cell receptor (beta chain) stems from a study of cytomegalovirus exposure and HLA in healthy donors. Study-wide results and limits: Most sequenced TCRs were rare (though some public TCRs occurred in many donors).

The study ran its PCR with 60 Vbeta and 13 Jbeta primers. TCRdb keeps only in-frame clones here, not all; method: immunoSEQ multiplex PCR. The table has roughly 110,000 clones, 75% seen once. Germline V lookup: CDR1 SGHTA, CDR2 FQGTGA. The CDR3 length is 15 residues. V dropped 5 bases and J dropped 0 bases, with 12 bases sitting between them. On this clone: What it binds is not known.

Sequencing was carried out using PBMCs. The rearrangement uses TRBV7-3 and TRBJ2-3; D might be TRBD1 (6 bases). The source of this sequence is a man aged 40-49 years in good health and CMV-seronegative. The CDR3 protein is CASSPGQSSTDTQYF. CDR3 coding DNA: TGTGCCAGCAGCCCCGGACAGTCTAGCACAGATACGCAGTATTTT.